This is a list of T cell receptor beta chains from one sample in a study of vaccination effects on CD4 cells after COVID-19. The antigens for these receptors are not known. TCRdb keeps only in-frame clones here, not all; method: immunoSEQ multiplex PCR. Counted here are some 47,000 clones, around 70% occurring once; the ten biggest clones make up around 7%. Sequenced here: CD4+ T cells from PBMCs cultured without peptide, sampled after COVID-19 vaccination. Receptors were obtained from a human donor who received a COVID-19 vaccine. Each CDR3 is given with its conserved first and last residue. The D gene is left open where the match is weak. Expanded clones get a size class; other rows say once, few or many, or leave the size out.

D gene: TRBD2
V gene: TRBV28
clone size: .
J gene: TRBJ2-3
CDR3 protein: CASSLRLAGGRTDTQYF
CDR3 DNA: TGTGCCAGCAGTTTGAGACTAGCGGGGGGACGCACAGATACGCAGTATTTT

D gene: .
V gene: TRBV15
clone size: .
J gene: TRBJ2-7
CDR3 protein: CATSSPWGEQYF
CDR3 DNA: TGTGCCACCAGCAGTCCCTGGGGGGAGCAGTACTTC

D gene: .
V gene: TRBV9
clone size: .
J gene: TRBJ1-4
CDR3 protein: CASSGGIKSTNEKLFF
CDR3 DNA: TGTGCCAGCAGCGGAGGTATCAAATCGACTAATGAAAAACTGTTTTTT

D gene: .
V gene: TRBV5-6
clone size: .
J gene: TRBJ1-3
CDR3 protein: CASSSPTASGNTIYF
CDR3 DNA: TGTGCCAGCAGCTCACCGACAGCATCTGGAAACACCATATATTTT

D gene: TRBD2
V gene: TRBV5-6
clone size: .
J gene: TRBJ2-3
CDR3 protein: CASNLAGALTDTQYF
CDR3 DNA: TGTGCCAGCAACCTAGCGGGGGCCCTCACAGATACGCAGTATTTT

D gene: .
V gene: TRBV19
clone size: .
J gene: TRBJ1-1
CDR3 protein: CASRTTRTEATEAFF
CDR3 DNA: TGTGCCAGTAGGACCACCCGGACAGAGGCCACTGAAGCTTTCTTT

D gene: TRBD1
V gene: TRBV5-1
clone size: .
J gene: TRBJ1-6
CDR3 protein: CASRSGTGQTGNSPLHF
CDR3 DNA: TGCGCCAGCAGATCCGGGACAGGGCAGACAGGAAATTCACCCCTCCACTTT

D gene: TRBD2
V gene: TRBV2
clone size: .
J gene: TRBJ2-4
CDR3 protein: CASSELGGRIAKNIQYF
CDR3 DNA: TGTGCCAGCAGTGAATTGGGCGGGAGGATAGCCAAAAACATTCAGTACTTC

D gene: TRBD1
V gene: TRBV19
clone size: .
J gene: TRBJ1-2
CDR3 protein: CASSFEDRVPFYGYTF
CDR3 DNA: TGTGCCAGTAGTTTCGAGGACAGGGTACCCTTCTATGGCTACACCTTC

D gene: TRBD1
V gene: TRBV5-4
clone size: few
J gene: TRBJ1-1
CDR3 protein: CASSLGQGISEAFF
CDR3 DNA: TGTGCCAGCAGCTTGGGACAGGGGATCTCTGAAGCTTTCTTT